These 30 T cell receptor beta chains originate from one sample sequenced in a study of T cell repertoires in cytomegalovirus infection. TCRdb called the reads again in MiXCR, with one record for every CDR3 protein. The sample holds roughly 230,000 distinct CDR3 sequences, approximately 7% seen once. Sequencing was carried out using PBMCs. These receptor sequences come from a human donor in good health (CMV status not recorded). Some clones in this sample may be carry-over from other donors' samples.

This clonotype was observed many times. The chain joins TRBV20-1 to TRBJ2-6, with 7 positions matching TRBD2. With V trimmed by 1 base and J by 0 bases, 12 bases remained unmatched. The CDR3 sequence is 19 residues long. Germline V gene lookup returns CDR1 DFQATT and CDR2 SNEGSKA (reference sequence). CDR3 sequence reads: CSARVSGTRSNSGANVLTF. CDR3 DNA: TGCAGTGCTAGAGTAAGCGGGACCAGAAGCAACTCTGGGGCCAACGTCCTGACTTTC.

This clonotype was observed at least ten times. J is TRBJ2-3 and V is TRBV7-8; 8 bases match TRBD1. The CDR3 is made up of 16 amino acids. V lost 5 bases and J lost 1; bases outside the gene matches: 8. Germline-derived CDR1 and CDR2 are SGHVS and FQNEAQ. The CDR3 is CASSADRGSGTDTQYF. The CDR3 DNA is TGTGCCAGCAGCGCAGACAGGGGATCTGGCACAGATACGCAGTATTTT. Full variable domain (rest looked up from reference TRBV7-8 and TRBJ2-3): GAGVSQSPRYKVAKRGQDVALRCDPISGHVSLFWYQQALGQGPEFLTYFQNEAQLDKSGLPSDRFFAERPEGSVSTLKIQRTQQEDSAVYLCASSADRGSGTDTQYFGPGTRLTVL.

This clonotype was recorded many times. The chain uses TRBV6-2 or TRBV6-3 and TRBJ1-4; D not certain. V was trimmed by 2 bases and J by 5 bases, leaving 9 bases between them. The CDR3 is 14 amino acids. CDR1 and CDR2 from the germline V gene are MNHEY and SVGEGT. CDR3 sequence (DNA): TGTGCCAGCAGTTACCGGACGGGAAATGAAAAACTGTTTTTT. Protein sequence: CASSYRTGNEKLFF.

This clonotype was counted ten times or more. The J gene is TRBJ1-1, the V gene TRBV7-2, with 7 bases aligning to TRBD1. The V segment lost 3 bases and the J segment 5 bases; nucleotides outside the gene matches: 6. The CDR3 consists of 14 residues. CDR1 SGHTA and CDR2 FQGNSA come from the germline V gene. CDR3 sequence reads: CASSFKGAPTEAFF. The CDR3 DNA follows: TGTGCCAGCAGCTTTAAGGGGGCGCCTACTGAAGCTTTCTTT.

This clonotype was seen repeatedly, ten times or more. V is TRBV15 and J is TRBJ1-5, with a weak D call TRBD1 (5 bases). The CDR3 length is 20 residues. Trimming took 0 bases from V and 1 from J, leaving 22 bases between them. In germline, CDR1 is LNHNV, CDR2 YYDKDF (reference sequence). CDR3 DNA: TGTGCCACCAGCAGAGATTACGGATCAGGGCCGGGGCAAAGCAATCAGCCCCAGCATTTT. It translates to CATSRDYGSGPGQSNQPQHF.

With regard to this clonotype: A read error may account for a junction end that differs from germline. J is TRBJ2-3 and V is TRBV20-1; D may be TRBD2 (6 bases). Germline CDR1 DFQATT, CDR2 SNEGSKA (reference sequence). The CDR3 runs 16 residues. The DNA for the CDR3 is TGCGGTGCTAGAGATCCGGGGACTTCCCGCACAGATACGCAGTATTTT. Encoded protein: CGARDPGTSRTDTQYF.

This clonotype was seen at least ten times. The rearrangement uses TRBV28 and TRBJ1-5; 10 bases are shared with TRBD1. This CDR3 contains 14 residues. Germline V gene sequence: CDR1 MDHEN, CDR2 SYDVKM. Trimming cost V 5 bases and J 6 bases; bases outside gene matches: 4. For the CDR3, the DNA is TGTGCCAGCAGTCTGACAGGGGGCATTCAGCCCCAGCATTTT. It specifies CASSLTGGIQPQHF.

This clonotype came up many times. The chain employs TRBV18 and TRBJ1-1; tentative D call: TRBD1 (6 bases). The CDR3 contains 14 residues. Germline CDR1 is KGHSH and CDR2 is LQKENI. V was clipped by 2 bases and J by 5 bases, with 12 bases between them. The CDR3 DNA reads as TGTGCCAGCTCACCAAACGGGGGCGGTACTGAAGCTTTCTTT. It yields the protein CASSPNGGGTEAFF. The full variable domain, its missing parts supplied by reference TRBV18 and TRBJ1-1, is NAGVMQNPRHLVRRRGQEARLRCSPMKGHSHVYWYRQLPEEGLKFMVYLQKENIIDESGMPKERFSAEFPKEGPSILRIQQVVRGDSAAYFCASSPNGGGTEAFFGQGTRLTVV.

This clonotype was detected ten times or more. The rearrangement links TRBV6-2 or TRBV6-3 to TRBJ2-2, with 9 bases aligning to TRBD1. Per germline, CDR1 MNHEY and CDR2 SVGEGT. Trimming cost V 6 bases and J 5 bases; bases outside gene matches: 4. The CDR3 runs to 14 residues. The CDR3 nucleotides are TGTGCCAGCAGGAAGACAGGGGGAACCGGGGAGCTGTTTTTT. It is translated as CASRKTGGTGELFF.

This clonotype came up many times. The genes are TRBV28 and TRBJ2-1, with D possibly matching TRBD2 (5 bases). The CDR3 loop spans 14 amino acids. CDR1 MDHEN and CDR2 SYDVKM come from the germline V gene. V was shortened by 3 bases and J by 8 bases, with 14 bases between the two germline ends. CDR3 residues: CASSFTGYRDEQFF. For the CDR3, the DNA is TGTGCCAGCAGTTTCACGGGGTATCGCGATGAGCAGTTCTTC.

This clonotype appeared many times. V gene TRBV27 combines with J gene TRBJ2-7, with 15 bases aligning to TRBD2. Germline V gives CDR1 MNHEY, CDR2 SMNVEV (reference sequence). The trim removed 5 bases at V and 3 bases at J, leaving 5 bases unmatched. The CDR3 is 16 residues long. The DNA for the CDR3 is TGTGCCAGCAGTCCGGGACTAGCGGGGGGACGCTACGAGCAGTACTTC. Protein product: CASSPGLAGGRYEQYF.

This clonotype was seen many times. The V and J genes are TRBV7-2 and TRBJ2-1, with D possibly being TRBD1 (5 bases). V lost 5 bases and J lost 3, with 14 bases in between. The CDR3 consists of 15 residues. Per the germline V gene, CDR1 is SGHTA and CDR2 is FQGNSA. The CDR3 region is CASSRRGAVYNEQFF. CDR3 DNA sequence: TGTGCCAGCAGCCGTCGTGGGGCGGTCTACAATGAGCAGTTCTTC.

This clonotype was seen at least ten times. The chain is built from TRBV7-2 and TRBJ2-1; tentatively, D is TRBD1 or TRBD2 (7 bases each). Trimming took off 5 bases at V and 8 bases at J, with 19 bases between the two ends. CDR3 size: 15 residues. The V gene's germline CDR1 is SGHTA and CDR2 FQGNSA. The CDR3 DNA reads TGTGCCAGCAGCCGAGGGGGCGGGGGATCCTATGAGCAGTTCTTC. This gives the protein CASSRGGGGSYEQFF. Using reference TRBV7-2 and TRBJ2-1 for the parts outside the CDR3, the full variable domain is GAGVSQSPSNKVTEKGKDVELRCDPISGHTALYWYRQSLGQGLEFLIYFQGNSAPDKSGLPSDRFSAERTGGSVSTLTIQRTQQEDSAVYLCASSRGGGGSYEQFFGPGTRLTVL.

This clonotype came up many times. This chain uses TRBV12-3 or TRBV12-4 with TRBJ1-4, with D maybe TRBD1 (5 bases). Trimming left V 3 bases short and J 8 bases short, with 13 bases between. The CDR3 is made up of 14 amino acids. The CDR3 DNA reads as TGTGCCAGCAGTTTCGGTAGCAGGGCAGAAAAACTGTTTTTT. Encoded protein: CASSFGSRAEKLFF.

At least ten counts were recorded for this clonotype. The chain carries TRBV6-2 or TRBV6-3 and TRBJ1-3; possibly TRBD1 for D (6 bases). The germline CDR1 and CDR2 sequences are MNHEY and SVGEGT. CDR3 length equals 13 residues. Between the trimmed V and J ends, which lost 6 bases and 4 bases, there was a span of 10 bases. This CDR3 is CASRRTVGNTIYF. CDR3 in DNA: TGTGCCAGCAGGAGGACAGTCGGAAACACCATATATTTT.

This clonotype was found many times. The genes are TRBV20-1 and TRBJ2-2; D is possibly TRBD2 (6 bases). Per germline, CDR1 DFQATT and CDR2 SNEGSKA (reference sequence). The V and J ends lost 5 bases and 1 base respectively, with 17 bases between them. The CDR3 sequence is 16 residues long. The CDR3 nucleotides read TGCAGTGCTGAACCCCCGGCGGGAAGGAACACCGGGGAGCTGTTTTTT. Residues: CSAEPPAGRNTGELFF.

This clonotype was seen repeatedly, ten times or more. The rearrangement links TRBV5-1 to TRBJ2-5; 7 bases are a match to TRBD2. V was pared by 3 bases and J by 4 bases, with 3 bases of the junction left unmatched. The CDR3 covers 13 residues. CDR1 is SGHRS, CDR2 YFSETQ, per germline. Written as DNA, the CDR3 is TGCGCCAGCAGCTCGGGGGGTGGAGAGACCCAGTACTTC. Amino acids: CASSSGGGETQYF.

This clonotype came up many times. The chain employs TRBV6-5 and TRBJ1-6, with D unresolved. V was clipped by 2 bases and J by 7 bases, with 3 bases between them. The CDR3 contains 12 residues. CDR1 is MNHEY and CDR2 is SVGAGI in the germline V gene. The CDR3 loop is CASSYPNSPLHF. In DNA, the CDR3 is TGTGCCAGCAGTTACCCCAATTCACCCCTCCACTTT.

This clonotype was observed many times. This chain connects TRBV4-3 to TRBJ1-1; tentatively, D is TRBD1 (6 bases). Trimming took 0 bases from V and 4 from J, leaving 18 bases between them. The germline V gene encodes CDR1 LGHNA and CDR2 YSLEER. This CDR3 is 17 amino acids long. CDR3 nucleotides: TGCGCCAGCAGCCAAGATCGAATCGGACAGCGAGGCACTGAAGCTTTCTTT. It translates to CASSQDRIGQRGTEAFF.

This clonotype has ten or more counts. CDR3 coding DNA: TGTGCACAGCCCAGGGGCGAAACCTATGGCTACACCTTC. Its protein is CAQPRGETYGYTF. The chain employs TRBV7-2 and TRBJ1-2; perhaps TRBD1 as D (6 bases). Germline CDR1 is SGHTA and CDR2 is FQGNSA. This CDR3 is 13 amino acids long.

Many counts were recorded for this clonotype. The chain joins TRBV7-9 to TRBJ1-1, with D uncertain. The germline V gene encodes CDR1 SEHNR and CDR2 FQNEAQ (reference sequence). The V end lost 2 bases, the J end lost 4 bases, and 5 bases lay between the germline ends. This CDR3 region has 12 residues. CDR3 nucleotide sequence: TGTGCCAGCAGCTTATTCTCCACTGAAGCTTTCTTT. This codes for CASSLFSTEAFF.

This clonotype was found many times. The chain carries TRBV7-9 and TRBJ2-5; 8 nucleotides align to TRBD1. Germline CDR1 and CDR2: SEHNR and FQNEAQ (reference sequence). The CDR3 runs to 15 residues. V was clipped by 3 bases and J by 5 bases; unmatched bases: 8. As DNA, the CDR3 is TGTGCCAGCAGCTTCCGACAGGGGTCGAGGGAGACCCAGTACTTC. Translating gives CASSFRQGSRETQYF. The full variable domain, with the rest looked up from reference TRBV7-9 and TRBJ2-5, is DTGVSQNPRHKITKRGQNVTFRCDPISEHNRLYWYRQTLGQGPEFLTYFQNEAQLEKSRLLSDRFSAERPKGSFSTLEIQRTEQGDSAMYLCASSFRQGSRETQYFGPGTRLLVL.

The gene calls are TRBV20-1 and TRBJ2-1; D is possibly TRBD1 or TRBD2 (6 bases each). The CDR3 consists of 14 residues. The germline V and J ends were trimmed by 2 bases and 2 bases, with 10 bases remaining between them. Germline values: CDR1 DFQATT, CDR2 SNEGSKA (reference sequence). The CDR3 DNA is TGCAGTGCTAGATGGGGGGCCCCCTACAATGAGCAGTTCTTC. Protein product: CSARWGAPYNEQFF.

This clonotype was observed at least ten times. The rearrangement links TRBV28 to TRBJ2-7, with D perhaps matching TRBD1 (5 bases). The germline V gene has CDR1 MDHEN and CDR2 SYDVKM. The length of the CDR3 is 13 residues. The V end lost 7 bases, the J end lost 1 base, and 11 bases lay between the germline ends. This CDR3 is CASMKTESYEQYF. Written as DNA, the CDR3 is TGTGCCAGCATGAAGACAGAGTCCTACGAGCAGTACTTC.

This clonotype has ten or more counts. The chain employs TRBV25-1 and TRBJ1-2; 11 bases map to TRBD1. CDR1 MGHDK and CDR2 SYGVNS come from the germline V gene. Trimming took 3 bases from V and 9 from J; bases not matched to a gene: 6. This CDR3 spans 14 amino acids. This chain's CDR3 is CASSETGTGGRYTF. In DNA form, the CDR3 reads TGTGCCAGCAGTGAGACGGGGACAGGGGGTCGCTACACCTTC.

The CDR3 is CASSFRGKGQTDTQYF. CDR3 in DNA: TGTGCCAGCAGTTTCCGCGGTAAGGGGCAAACAGATACGCAGTATTTT. This rearrangement joins TRBV28 to TRBJ2-3, with D possibly matching TRBD1 (5 bases). Germline assignment: CDR1 MDHEN and CDR2 SYDVKM. V was cut by 3 bases and J by 3 bases, with 16 bases left in between. The CDR3 length is 16 residues. The complete variable domain, with remaining parts taken from reference TRBV28 and TRBJ2-3, reads DVKVTQSSRYLVKRTGEKVFLECVQDMDHENMFWYRQDPGLGLRLIYFSYDVKMKEKGDIPEGYSVSREKKERFSLILESASTNQTSMYLCASSFRGKGQTDTQYFGPGTRLTVL.

The V gene is TRBV3-1, the J gene TRBJ1-5, with 8 bases identical to TRBD1. There are 14 residues in the CDR3. V was pared by 5 bases and J by 6 bases, with 6 bases of the junction left unmatched. From germline, CDR1 is LGHDT and CDR2 YNNKEL (reference sequence). CDR3 nucleotide sequence: TGTGCCAGCAGCGAGACAGGGGCTAGTCAGCCCCAGCATTTT. Residues: CASSETGASQPQHF.

This clonotype was seen many times. This rearrangement joins TRBV28 to TRBJ1-2; no reliable D call. The CDR3 spans 14 residues. The V end lost 3 bases, the J end lost 6 bases, and 14 bases lay between the germline ends. The V gene's germline CDR1 is MDHEN and CDR2 SYDVKM. CDR3 sequence: CASSFPGVWNGYTF. CDR3 bases: TGTGCCAGCAGTTTTCCCGGGGTCTGGAATGGCTACACCTTC.

This clonotype was seen at least ten times. The rearrangement joins TRBV28 to TRBJ1-5, with 7 bases aligning to TRBD1. Trimming at V came to 5 bases and at J to 7 bases, leaving 8 bases not matched to a gene. The length of the CDR3 is 14 residues. Germline V gene sequence: CDR1 MDHEN, CDR2 SYDVKM. The CDR3 region has the DNA TGTGCCAGCAGTACGACGACAGGGAAACAGCCCCAGCATTTT. It encodes CASSTTTGKQPQHF.

This clonotype was picked up many times. V and J are TRBV10-3 and TRBJ2-5, with 8 bases lining up with TRBD1. Germline CDR1 ENHRY, CDR2 SYGVKD. The CDR3 spans 16 residues. The junction had 9 bases not matched to a gene; V was cut back by 0 bases and J by 6 bases. Here the CDR3 DNA reads TGTGCCATCAGTGAGTCTAGTGAGACAGGGGAAAAGACCCAGTACTTC. Translated: CAISESSETGEKTQYF.